Listed below are T cell receptor beta chains from one sample, sequenced in a study of cytomegalovirus exposure and HLA in healthy donors. Clones were sequenced by immunoSEQ multiplex PCR, and TCRdb holds only the in-frame ones, with some missing. Of about 93,000 clones in the sample, approximately 69% were seen once. The sample consisted of PBMCs. The receptors derive from a boy between 10 and 17 years old in good health and CMV-seropositive. The CDR3 runs from the conserved cysteine through the conserved F or W.

v_call cdr3_aa
TRBV19 CASSPGGQNEKLFF
TRBV4-3 CASSQDRTSGLSYNEQFF
TRBV5-1 CASSLPRQGSVGYTF
TRBV9 CASTSGGASNTIYF
TRBV5-1 CASSSHGGAGNEQFF
TRBV12-5 CASVLIPGILHF
TRBV7-2 CASSLRGGGNQPQHF
TRBV7-2 CASSLYGNTEAFF
TRBV6-1 CASSVATTVDTEAFF
TRBV30 CAWSVRGSYEQYF
TRBV18 CASSPSGAGELFF
TRBV6-5 CASRGGGNQPQNF
TRBV5-1 CASSLGQDYEQYF
TRBV6-5 CTSSSGRGDTQYF
TRBV7-3 CASSPRPGENTEAFF
TRBV5-4 CASRGGEGRDTQYF
TRBV4-1 CASSQGGQATNEKLFF
TRBV6-5 CASSYGEGLGYTF
TRBV5-5 CASSSTGDQPQHF
TRBV6-5 CASSYRGADLEKLFF
TRBV6-5 CASSYVEPGLTGEQYF
TRBV29-1 CSVENVPMSRSLYGYTF
TRBV6-5 CASSGAPRRETQYF
TRBV30 CAWSVAGYGYTF
TRBV19 CASSFDRDQPQHF
TRBV9 CASSVAYRDPGANVLTF
TRBV7-3 CASSLTRVSGGKSYNEQFF
TRBV13 CASSPGRGSYEQYF
TRBV7-9 CASSLVQGRETQYF
TRBV6-5 CASSEPRVTYEQYF
TRBV5-1 CASSPTLGSSGNTIYF
TRBV30 CAWSGGANEKLFF
TRBV19 CASSIESGQPYGYTF
TRBV29-1 CSVEGLRDRRVEQYF
TRBV5-6 CASGTGASYEQYF
TRBV15 CATSRHSGTMNQPQHF
TRBV7-6 CASSLLGPEDTQYF
TRBV19 CASGTSVTGELFF
TRBV25-1 CASSDALWNSPLHF
TRBV6-5 CASSNSGTDTQYF
TRBV5-6 CASSFLGTAKGEQYF
TRBV27 CASGPGTGAYGYTF